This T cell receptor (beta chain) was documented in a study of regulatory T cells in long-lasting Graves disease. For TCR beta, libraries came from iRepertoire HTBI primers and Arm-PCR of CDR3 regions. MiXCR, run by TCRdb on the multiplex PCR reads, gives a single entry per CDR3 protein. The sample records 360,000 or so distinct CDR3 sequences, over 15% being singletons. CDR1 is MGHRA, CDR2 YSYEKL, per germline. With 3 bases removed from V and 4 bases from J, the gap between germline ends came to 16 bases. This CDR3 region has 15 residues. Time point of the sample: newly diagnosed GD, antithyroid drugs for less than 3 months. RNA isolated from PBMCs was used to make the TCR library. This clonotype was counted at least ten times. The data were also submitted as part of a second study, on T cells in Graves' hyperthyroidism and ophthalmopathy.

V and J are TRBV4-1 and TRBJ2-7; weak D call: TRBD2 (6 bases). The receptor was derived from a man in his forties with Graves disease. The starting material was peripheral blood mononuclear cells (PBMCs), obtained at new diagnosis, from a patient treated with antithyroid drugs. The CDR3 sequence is CASSQTGLAAYEQYF. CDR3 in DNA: TGCGCCAGCAGCCAGACGGGACTTGCCGCTTACGAGCAGTACTTC.